This TCR beta chain was captured by sequencing in a study of shared clonotypes between healthy human individuals. Whole-study findings and limits: A handful of donors showed sharing of approximately 5% of naive CD4 clonotypes. For sorted subsets, rarefaction showed incomplete sequencing despite large depth.

The length of the CDR3 is 15 residues. Unmatched junction bases numbered 6, after V lost 3 bases and J lost 3 bases. Germline V gives CDR1 SGDLS, CDR2 YYNGEE. Remarks on this clone: Its antigen is undetermined.

Across several immunoSEQ plates, the genomic DNA of each subset was split evenly. On sorted subsets, replicate PCRs used 150 to 250 ng DNA, or tens of thousands of T cell genomes. The protocol was immunoSEQ multiplex PCR, while the TCRdb copy is restricted to in-frame clones and leaves out a portion. This table has 550,000 to 600,000 clones, 98% appearing once. CD8 cells regarded as naive lacked CD45RO, were positively chosen for CCR7, and omitted terminally differentiated effector memory CD45RA+ cells. Input material: naive CD8+ T cells sorted from blood. The receptor was derived from a man aged 25-45 years in good health. V usage is TRBV9 and J usage is TRBJ2-1, with 7 bases fitting TRBD2. CDR3 protein: CASSGTSSYYNEQFF. The CDR3 region has the DNA TGTGCCAGCAGCGGGACTAGTTCCTACTACAATGAGCAGTTCTTC.